This TCR beta chain was sequenced in a study of CD8 T cells in Susac syndrome. Overall study: Sequenced Susac syndrome patients included five or six with active disease and fewer than ten who were in remission. Patients with Susac syndrome were, at the time of blood collection, therapy-naive, maintained on corticosteroids, or maintained on intravenous immunoglobulin alone.

Concerning this clonotype itself: The target antigen is unknown.

Patients with Susac syndrome showed fulfilment of recently defined diagnostic criteria for definite or probable disease. Germline-derived CDR1 and CDR2 are GTSNPN and SVGIG (reference sequence). The ends were cut back, 3 bases at V and 4 bases at J, with 15 bases in the middle. The CDR3 runs to 14 residues. When the RNA was reverse transcribed, random hexamers were used with an input of about 0.5 to 1 ug. TCRdb re-called the immunoSEQ multiplex PCR reads through MiXCR, storing one row per CDR3 protein. The repertoire includes under 250,000 distinct CDR3 sequences, roughly 93% of them detected once, and under 0.2% sits in the top ten. Study-wide findings and caveats: None of the CD4+ T cell repertoires in Susac syndrome showed clonal expansion.

This clonotype was obtained from a human donor with Susac syndrome. Sequenced material: CD4+ T cells from PBMCs. V is TRBV30 and J is TRBJ1-2; D is ambiguous. In DNA form, the CDR3 reads TGTGCCTGGAGGTTGACCTCTCGGAGCTATGGCTACACCTTC. Protein: CAWRLTSRSYGYTF.